These 28 T cell receptor beta chains were sequenced from one sample in a study of technical replicates of blood from a few donors. This table comes from immunoSEQ multiplex PCR, and its TCRdb copy is limited to in-frame clones, with some not included. The data show tens of thousands of clones, 95% seen once. The specimen was T cells isolated from PBMCs. The receptor set was obtained from a human donor in good health.

Here the CDR3 reads CASSLATGGGEQYF. The CDR3 region has the DNA TGTGCCAGCAGCCTAGCCACAGGGGGGGGCGAGCAGTACTTC. The V gene is TRBV13, the J gene TRBJ2-7, with D possibly TRBD1 on 8 matching bases. The V and J ends lost 5 bases and 6 bases respectively, with 17 bases between them. The germline gives CDR1 PRHDT, CDR2 FYEKMQ (reference sequence). The CDR3 is made up of 14 amino acids.

This sequence joins TRBV6-1 and TRBJ2-3; 9 bases are shared with TRBD1. The junction had 13 bases not matched to a gene; V was cut back by 2 bases and J by 10 bases. Germline CDR1 is MNHNS and CDR2 is SASEGT. The CDR3 length is 16 residues. CDR3 DNA: TGTGCCAGCAGTGAATTCCCACAGGGGGCCGGTTTTGCGCAGTATTTT. Encoded protein: CASSEFPQGAGFAQYF.

The chain is built from TRBV7-8 and TRBJ1-5, with 10 bases identical to TRBD1. This CDR3 is built from 19 residues. Germline CDR1 reads SGHVS; CDR2 reads FQNEAQ. V was pared by 5 bases and J by 11 bases, with 24 bases of the junction left unmatched. The CDR3 protein is CASSPTQHLIWDRGRAQHF. In DNA, the CDR3 is TGTGCCAGCAGCCCAACGCAGCACCTGATCTGGGACAGGGGAAGGGCCCAGCATTTT.

Comments on this clone: This sample includes further DNA sequences coding for the same CDR3. V gene TRBV9 combines with J gene TRBJ2-7, with D unclear. Germline-derived CDR1 and CDR2 are SGDLS and YYNGEE. Trimming took 0 bases from V and 2 from J, leaving 6 bases between them. The CDR3 consists of 13 residues. The CDR3 sequence is CASSVGTAYEQYF. The DNA of the CDR3 is TGTGCCAGCAGCGTAGGCACGGCCTACGAGCAGTACTTC.

V and J are TRBV10-1 and TRBJ2-2; D perhaps matches TRBD1 (5 bases). The V end lost 4 bases, the J end lost 7 bases, and 13 bases lay between the germline ends. The CDR3 runs 14 residues. Per germline, CDR1 WNHNN and CDR2 SYGVQD (reference sequence). The chain's CDR3 is CASSGPGKGGELFF. The CDR3 nucleotides read TGCGCCAGCAGTGGCCCAGGGAAGGGCGGGGAGCTGTTTTTT.

This sequence joins TRBV11-2 and TRBJ2-3; 7 positions match TRBD1. Germline CDR1 SGHAT, CDR2 FQNNGV. This CDR3 contains 16 residues. V shed 5 bases, J shed 4 bases, and the junction held 12 bases outside the gene matches. This CDR3 reads CASSRIPRGYADTQYF. The CDR3 coding sequence is TGTGCCAGCAGCCGGATCCCCAGGGGGTACGCAGATACGCAGTATTTT.

The V and J genes are TRBV30 and TRBJ1-3, with a tentative D call TRBD1 (6 bases). Per germline, CDR1 GTSNPN and CDR2 SVGIG (reference sequence). The CDR3 totals 16 residues. V lost 0 bases and J 2 bases, leaving 14 bases between the germline ends. CDR3: CAWSVPAGEAGNTIYF. Written as DNA, the CDR3 is TGTGCCTGGAGTGTACCGGCAGGGGAAGCTGGAAACACCATATATTTT.

This sequence joins TRBV5-1 and TRBJ2-7; TRBD1 agrees at 8 bases. The germline CDR1 and CDR2 sequences are SGHRS and YFSETQ. Trimming at V came to 2 bases and at J to 4 bases, leaving 5 bases not matched to a gene. CDR3 length: 14 residues. CDR3: CASSLGQGLYEQYF. CDR3 nucleotide sequence: TGCGCCAGCAGCTTAGGACAGGGATTGTACGAGCAGTACTTC.

This sequence joins TRBV6-5 and TRBJ1-2; no clear D gene. The CDR3 is made up of 16 amino acids. Germline CDR1 is MNHEY and CDR2 is SVGAGI. V dropped 0 bases and J dropped 8 bases, with 19 bases sitting between them. In nucleotides, the CDR3 is TGTGCCAGCAGTTACTCCTTGTTTAGAGGCGGAGAGGGCTACACCTTC. Translation gives CASSYSLFRGGEGYTF.

V and J are TRBV15 and TRBJ2-1, with 10 bases identical to TRBD2. With V trimmed by 1 base and J by 1 base, 10 bases remained unmatched. Germline assignment: CDR1 LNHNV and CDR2 YYDKDF (reference sequence). This CDR3 region has 19 residues. CDR3 sequence reads: CATSRGRLLAGGSYNEQFF. CDR3 bases: TGTGCCACCAGCAGAGGGCGCCTATTAGCGGGGGGATCCTACAATGAGCAGTTCTTC.

The chain is built from TRBV10-3 and TRBJ2-7; 7 bases map to TRBD1. This CDR3 comprises 18 residues. CDR1 is ENHRY, CDR2 SYGVKD, per germline. The junction had 16 bases not matched to a gene; V was cut back by 4 bases and J by 1 base. The CDR3 spells CAISAPLRGTALSYEQYF. CDR3 in DNA: TGTGCCATCAGTGCACCACTTCGTGGGACAGCCCTTTCCTACGAGCAGTACTTC.

This clone is a singleton in its sample. This chain uses TRBV5-1 with TRBJ2-7; the match to TRBD1 covers 9 bases. Germline assignment: CDR1 SGHRS and CDR2 YFSETQ. V was pared by 4 bases and J by 5 bases, with 7 bases of the junction left unmatched. This CDR3 spans 14 amino acids. CDR3 amino acids: CASSVGTGRHEQYF. CDR3 nucleotide sequence: TGCGCCAGCAGCGTCGGGACAGGGCGGCACGAGCAGTACTTC.

This chain uses TRBV21-1 with TRBJ2-1; the DNA was not used to check the table's D call, TRBD2. TRBV21-1 is designated a pseudogene. The CDR3 has 18 residues. This chain's CDR3 is CASSKIPTVAGRRNEQFF. The CDR3 coding sequence is TGTGCCAGCAGCAAAATCCCGACCGTAGCGGGACGTCGCAATGAGCAGTTCTTC.

On this clone itself: The same CDR3 arises from other DNA sequences in this sample as well. This sequence joins TRBV27 and TRBJ2-7; 8 nucleotides match TRBD2. Losses at the gene ends were 4 bases for V and 4 bases for J; bases not matched to a gene: 0. Germline values: CDR1 MNHEY, CDR2 SMNVEV (reference sequence). This CDR3 region has 12 residues. The CDR3 is CASSSGGYEQYF. For the CDR3, the DNA is TGTGCCAGCAGTTCGGGGGGGTACGAGCAGTACTTC.

The chain combines TRBV2 with TRBJ2-7, with 8 bases fitting TRBD1. Germline-derived CDR1 and CDR2 are SNHLY and FYNNEI. The trim removed 7 bases at V and 1 base at J, leaving 6 bases unmatched. The CDR3 spans 14 residues. CDR3 amino acids: CASTDRGFSYEQYF. CDR3 DNA: TGTGCCAGCACCGACAGGGGATTTTCCTACGAGCAGTACTTC.

The V call is TRBV25-1, the J call TRBJ1-2, with TRBD1 identical over 7 bases. Losses at the gene ends were 1 base for V and 8 bases for J; bases not matched to a gene: 10. The CDR3 is 15 amino acids. CDR1 and CDR2 (germline): MGHDK, SYGVNS. The CDR3 is CASSELAGGGGGYTF. CDR3 in DNA: TGTGCCAGCAGTGAATTAGCAGGGGGAGGAGGCGGCTACACCTTC.

The chain uses TRBV11-2 and TRBJ2-7, with D maybe TRBD2 (5 bases). Deletions cut 4 bases from V and 2 bases from J, with 12 bases between. Germline lookup yields CDR1 SGHAT and CDR2 FQNNGV. The CDR3 spans 14 residues. The CDR3 bases are TGTGCCAGCAGCTCGGACTGGAAGGCCTACGAGCAGTACTTC. It encodes CASSSDWKAYEQYF.

V and J are TRBV11-2 and TRBJ2-3; no clear D gene. The CDR3 has 15 amino acids. V was cut by 1 base and J by 4 bases, with 12 bases left in between. Germline V gene lookup returns CDR1 SGHAT and CDR2 FQNNGV. The CDR3 region has the DNA TGTGCCAGCAGCTTAGTTGGGCAGTCCTCAGATACGCAGTATTTT. This sequence encodes CASSLVGQSSDTQYF.

As for this clone: Germline is not matched at one junction end, which may reflect a read error. The chain couples TRBV7-7 to TRBJ2-7; a weak D match, TRBD1 (6 bases). From germline, CDR1 is SSHAT and CDR2 FNYEAQ (reference sequence). There are 16 residues in the CDR3. The CDR3 nucleotides are TGTGCTAGCAGCTCTCTACCCGGGACACGTCCCTACGAGCAGTACTTC. Translating gives CASSSLPGTRPYEQYF.

Comment on this clone: The same CDR3 also results from other DNA sequences found in this sample. CDR3 loop: CASRLAGPYEQYF. In nucleotides, the CDR3 is TGTGCCAGCAGATTAGCGGGACCCTACGAGCAGTACTTC. This chain connects TRBV28 to TRBJ2-7; TRBD2 matches at 8 bases. Germline CDR1 and CDR2: MDHEN and SYDVKM. The CDR3 runs to 13 residues. V was pared by 6 bases and J by 2 bases, with 3 bases of the junction left unmatched. The full variable domain, its missing parts supplied by reference TRBV28 and TRBJ2-7, is DVKVTQSSRYLVKRTGEKVFLECVQDMDHENMFWYRQDPGLGLRLIYFSYDVKMKEKGDIPEGYSVSREKKERFSLILESASTNQTSMYLCASRLAGPYEQYFGPGTRLTVT.

The table lists this clone with a count of one. The chain uses TRBV28 and TRBJ2-2; 8 nucleotides match TRBD1. This CDR3 region has 14 residues. CDR1 and CDR2 (germline): MDHEN, SYDVKM. V was clipped by 8 bases and J by 2 bases; unmatched bases: 4. CDR3 loop: CASRTGPNTGELFF. The CDR3 DNA reads as TGTGCCAGCCGGACAGGGCCTAACACCGGGGAGCTGTTTTTT.

V and J are TRBV6-1 and TRBJ2-3, with 8 nucleotides matching TRBD1. V lost 1 base and J lost 2; bases outside the gene matches: 5. CDR1 is MNHNS and CDR2 is SASEGT in the germline V gene. The CDR3 is 16 amino acids. The CDR3 sequence: CASSEVQGGPTDTQYF. In DNA, the CDR3 is TGTGCCAGCAGTGAAGTACAGGGGGGACCCACAGATACGCAGTATTTT.

The J gene is TRBJ2-7, the V gene TRBV6-1; D might be TRBD1 (6 bases). The CDR3 is made up of 12 amino acids. CDR1 is MNHNS and CDR2 is SASEGT in the germline V gene. Trimming shortened V by 7 bases and J by 10 bases, and 17 bases separated the two germline ends. The CDR3 region is CASKDLRGSQYF. CDR3 nucleotides: TGTGCCAGCAAGGACTTGAGGGGGTCACAGTACTTC.

The chain has TRBV7-9 and TRBJ1-3; the match to TRBD1 covers 7 bases. The V and J ends lost 5 bases and 4 bases, in that order; junction bases with no gene match: 11. CDR1 is SEHNR and CDR2 is FQNEAQ in the germline V gene (reference sequence). This CDR3 spans 16 amino acids. The CDR3: CASSGEPGQDGNTIYF. The CDR3 DNA follows: TGTGCCAGCAGCGGAGAGCCAGGACAGGACGGAAACACCATATATTTT.

This clone was counted between two and nine times. The V call is TRBV2, the J call TRBJ1-4; D uncertain. The CDR3 spans 12 residues. Germline assignment: CDR1 SNHLY and CDR2 FYNNEI. Trimming removed 1 base from V and 10 bases from J, with 7 bases in between. The chain's CDR3 is CASSEEGGKLFF. The CDR3 nucleotides are TGTGCCAGCAGTGAAGAAGGCGGAAAACTGTTTTTT.

The rearrangement joins TRBV28 to TRBJ2-1; 9 positions match TRBD2. CDR1 is MDHEN and CDR2 is SYDVKM in the germline V gene. V shed 3 bases, J shed 7 bases, and the junction held 7 bases outside the gene matches. This CDR3 comprises 15 residues. CDR3 in DNA: TGTGCCAGCAGTTTTATAGCGGGAGCCCCAAATGAGCAGTTCTTC. Translating it yields CASSFIAGAPNEQFF.

The V and J genes are TRBV30 and TRBJ1-1, with 10 bases aligning to TRBD1. This CDR3 is built from 13 residues. Trimming at V came to 5 bases and at J to 10 bases, leaving 10 bases not matched to a gene. CDR1 and CDR2 from the germline V gene are GTSNPN and SVGIG (reference sequence). The chain's CDR3 is CAWEPGTGDPAFF. The CDR3 nucleotides read TGTGCCTGGGAGCCCGGGACAGGGGATCCAGCTTTCTTT.

V and J are TRBV25-1 and TRBJ2-1; 10 nucleotides line up with TRBD2. V was pared by 3 bases and J by 10 bases, with 12 bases of the junction left unmatched. Germline assignment: CDR1 MGHDK and CDR2 SYGVNS. The CDR3 totals 16 residues. CDR3 DNA: TGTGCCAGCAGTGAGTTTGCTAGCGGGAGATTTGGAGAGCAGTTCTTC. It codes for CASSEFASGRFGEQFF.